This T cell receptor beta chain originates from a study of T cell repertoires in cytomegalovirus infection. TCRdb recomputed calls from the reads with MiXCR, one row per CDR3 protein. The sample shows around 450,000 distinct CDR3 sequences, roughly 30% of them seen only once. V dropped 1 base and J dropped 6 bases, with 17 bases sitting between them. Germline V gives CDR1 DFQATT, CDR2 SNEGSKA (reference sequence). CDR3 length: 15 amino acids. This receptor was taken from a human donor in good health (CMV status not recorded). Some clones in this sample may be carry-over from other donors' samples. The sequenced sample consisted of PBMCs. The gene calls are TRBV20-1 and TRBJ2-3; possibly TRBD2 for D (6 bases). This CDR3 is CSARAGAQVRDTQYF. In DNA form, the CDR3 reads TGCAGTGCTAGAGCGGGAGCCCAGGTACGGGATACGCAGTATTTT.